What follows are 17 T cell receptor beta chains derived from one specimen sequenced in a study of cytomegalovirus exposure and HLA in healthy donors. It was with 60 Vbeta and 13 Jbeta primers that the PCR ran. Assay: immunoSEQ multiplex PCR; the TCRdb copy retains only in-frame clones and omits some. The sample records approximately 220,000 clones, 60% to 85% being singletons. Sequenced: PBMCs. These receptors came from a man aged 40-50 years in good health and CMV-seronegative.

The chain recombines TRBV7-8 with TRBJ2-7; D gene unclear. From germline, CDR1 is SGHVS and CDR2 FQNEAQ. With 0 bases removed from V and 0 bases from J, the gap between germline ends came to 6 bases. There are 14 residues in the CDR3. CDR3 DNA: TGTGCCAGCAGCTTAGCTCTCTTCTCCTACGAGCAGTACTTC. Amino acid sequence: CASSLALFSYEQYF.

The V call is TRBV7-3, the J call TRBJ2-1, with 8 bases matching TRBD2. CDR3 size: 14 residues. Germline V CDR1 and CDR2: SGHTA, FQGTGA. Trimming removed 5 bases from V and 6 bases from J; junction bases left unmatched: 6. Written as DNA, the CDR3 is TGTGCCAGCAGCGGACCCGGGACTAGCAATGAGCAGTTCTTC. This gives the protein CASSGPGTSNEQFF.

This rearrangement joins TRBV6-1 to TRBJ1-1, with D maybe TRBD1 (5 bases). This CDR3 contains 15 residues. V was pared by 3 bases and J by 1 base, with 12 bases between. The germline V gene has CDR1 MNHNS and CDR2 SASEGT. The CDR3 bases are TGTGCCAGCAGTGATGCCGGGGACTGGAACACTGAAGCTTTCTTT. Its protein is CASSDAGDWNTEAFF.

The rearrangement joins TRBV7-9 to TRBJ1-5; 9 bases are a match to TRBD1. Per the germline V gene, CDR1 is SEHNR and CDR2 is FQNEAQ (reference sequence). V lost 5 bases to trimming and J lost 5 bases; unmatched junction nucleotides: 7. The CDR3 consists of 15 residues. Here the CDR3 reads CASSHSRTGDQPQHF. CDR3 coding DNA: TGTGCCAGCAGCCATTCCCGGACAGGGGATCAGCCCCAGCATTTT.

Notes on this clone: The same CDR3 can be traced to other DNA sequences in this sample. The chain combines TRBV7-2 with TRBJ1-5; weak D call: TRBD1 (5 bases). The CDR3 consists of 15 residues. Trimming pared 1 base from V and 0 bases from J, leaving 7 bases between. CDR1 is SGHTA, CDR2 FQGNSA, per germline. CDR3 residues: CASSLGGGSNQPQHF. CDR3 bases: TGTGCCAGCAGCTTAGGGGGGGGTAGCAATCAGCCCCAGCATTTT.

The chain couples TRBV7-9 to TRBJ2-3; D not certain. CDR1 is SEHNR, CDR2 FQNEAQ, per germline (reference sequence). Trimming removed 3 bases at V and 6 bases at J, with 10 bases between. The CDR3 extends over 13 amino acids. The CDR3 bases are TGTGCCAGCAGCTTTGTTGCTACGGATACGCAGTATTTT. Amino acids: CASSFVATDTQYF.

V and J are TRBV14 and TRBJ2-5, with 9 nucleotides matching TRBD1. Trimming at V came to 3 bases and at J to 4 bases, leaving 9 bases not matched to a gene. The germline CDR1 and CDR2 sequences are SGHDN and FVKESK. There are 16 residues in the CDR3. In DNA, the CDR3 is TGTGCCAGCAGCCAGCTACAGGGGGCGGTTATAGAGACCCAGTACTTC. Residues: CASSQLQGAVIETQYF.

The chain joins TRBV6-5 to TRBJ2-3; D is possibly TRBD2 (5 bases). CDR3 length: 15 amino acids. The germline CDR1 and CDR2 sequences are MNHEY and SVGAGI. Trimming pared 5 bases from V and 0 bases from J, leaving 12 bases between. Here the CDR3 DNA reads TGTGCCAGCAGTCGCCGTCGCGGGAGCACAGATACGCAGTATTTT. It yields the protein CASSRRRGSTDTQYF.

The rearrangement uses TRBV6-1 and TRBJ1-5; 10 nucleotides agree with TRBD1. The CDR3 loop spans 19 amino acids. CDR1 is MNHNS, CDR2 SASEGT, per germline. The J segment lost 2 bases and the V segment lost 4 bases, leaving 14 bases of the junction unmatched. The CDR3 DNA sequence: TGTGCCAGCAGTGGGGTGACAGGGGGCGGGGGTGGTCGCAATCAGCCCCAGCATTTT. Amino acids: CASSGVTGGGGGRNQPQHF.

The sample holds one count of this clone. The CDR3 loop reads CASSSLSADTQYF. The CDR3 DNA follows: TGTGCCAGCAGTTCCCTTAGCGCTGATACGCAGTATTTT. The chain has TRBV6-5 and TRBJ2-3, with a possible D match to TRBD2 (5 bases). Germline CDR1 reads MNHEY; CDR2 reads SVGAGI. The CDR3 sequence is 13 residues long. V gave up 4 bases and J gave up 6 bases, with 11 bases separating them.

This chain uses TRBV12-5 with TRBJ1-2; D not resolved. This CDR3 comprises 10 residues. V lost 1 base and J lost 14, with 8 bases in between. Germline CDR1 reads LGHNT; CDR2 reads FRNRAP. The CDR3 nucleotides are TGTGCTAGTGGTTTGGGTGTATTTACCTTC. Amino acid sequence: CASGLGVFTF. Supplemented by reference TRBV12-5 and TRBJ1-2, the full variable domain reads DARVTQTPRHKVTEMGQEVTMRCQPILGHNTVFWYRQTMMQGLELLAYFRNRAPLDDSGMPKDRFSAEMPDATLATLKIQPSEPRDSAVYFCASGLGVFTFGSGTRLTVV.

This clone was detected only once. The rearrangement joins TRBV13 to TRBJ2-1; 10 bases are shared with TRBD2. The CDR3 is made up of 16 amino acids. Losses at the gene ends were 5 bases for V and 9 bases for J; bases not matched to a gene: 13. Germline V gene lookup returns CDR1 PRHDT and CDR2 FYEKMQ (reference sequence). The CDR3 nucleotides are TGTGCCAGCAGCCCCCCGTCAGCGGGGGGGCGAGGTGAGCAGTTCTTC. This sequence encodes CASSPPSAGGRGEQFF.

This clone was picked up a small number of times. V usage is TRBV9 and J usage is TRBJ2-5; 8 positions agree with TRBD2. CDR1 and CDR2 from the germline V gene are SGDLS and YYNGEE. The CDR3 has 14 residues. With 6 bases clipped from V and 5 bases from J, the junction kept 9 bases outside the gene matches. The CDR3, as DNA: TGTGCCAGCACCCCGGGGGGGGCTTTTGAGACCCAGTACTTC. The encoded protein is CASTPGGAFETQYF.

The chain links TRBV9 to TRBJ2-3, with D unresolved. The germline gives CDR1 SGDLS, CDR2 YYNGEE. The CDR3 spans 12 residues. V was shortened by 5 bases and J by 1 base, with 5 bases between the two germline ends. DNA of the CDR3: TGTGCCAGCAGTCTTCGCACAGATACGCAGTATTTT. It is translated as CASSLRTDTQYF.

V gene TRBV7-2 combines with J gene TRBJ1-2; TRBD1 matches 10 bases. Germline loops: CDR1 SGHTA, CDR2 FQGNSA. The ends lost 5 bases at V and 8 bases at J; junction bases unmatched: 8. CDR3 length: 14 amino acids. The CDR3 spells CASSDGTGVLGYTF. Here the CDR3 DNA reads TGTGCCAGCAGCGACGGGACAGGGGTATTAGGCTACACCTTC.

V gene TRBV18 combines with J gene TRBJ2-3; D unclear. CDR1 KGHSH and CDR2 LQKENI come from the germline V gene. The CDR3 is made up of 13 amino acids. With 4 bases removed from V and 2 bases from J, the gap between germline ends came to 7 bases. In nucleotides, the CDR3 is TGTGCCAGCTCACTCTCCCCCACAGATACGCAGTATTTT. Residues: CASSLSPTDTQYF.

The V gene is TRBV5-5, the J gene TRBJ1-1; a possible D gene is TRBD1 (6 bases). Germline V gene data show CDR1 as SGHKS and CDR2 as YYEKEE (reference sequence). The CDR3 is 13 residues long. V was cut by 1 base and J by 7 bases, with 11 bases left in between. CDR3 nucleotide sequence: TGTGCCAGCAGCTTGACAGGGAACCTTGAAGCTTTCTTT. Protein: CASSLTGNLEAFF.